In its sample, the clone carrying this T cell receptor (beta chain) was seen a few times. CD45RO/CCR7/CD25/CD127/CD95/CD27 separated CD4+ naive, central memory, regulatory and stem cell-like memory cells by sorting. Every bit of the isolated RNA underwent reverse transcription, so sequencing read expressed TCRB transcripts. The method was immunoSEQ multiplex PCR; TCRdb's version includes in-frame clones alone and lacks a portion of them. The table records 300,000 to 350,000 clones, around 15% of them present only once. The data were taken from a study of beta chain features in type 1 diabetes. This CDR3 comprises 16 residues. CDR1 and CDR2 from the germline V gene are SGHTA and FQGNSA. The junction had 11 bases not matched to a gene; V was cut back by 4 bases and J by 2 bases.

The chain has TRBV7-2 and TRBJ2-7; 7 bases match TRBD1. The TCR sequence derives from a man aged 25 to 40 in good health. Sequenced: central memory CD4+ T cells from blood. The CDR3: CASSSEGAVSAYEQYF. CDR3 DNA sequence: TGTGCCAGCAGCTCAGAGGGGGCGGTTTCCGCCTACGAGCAGTACTTC.